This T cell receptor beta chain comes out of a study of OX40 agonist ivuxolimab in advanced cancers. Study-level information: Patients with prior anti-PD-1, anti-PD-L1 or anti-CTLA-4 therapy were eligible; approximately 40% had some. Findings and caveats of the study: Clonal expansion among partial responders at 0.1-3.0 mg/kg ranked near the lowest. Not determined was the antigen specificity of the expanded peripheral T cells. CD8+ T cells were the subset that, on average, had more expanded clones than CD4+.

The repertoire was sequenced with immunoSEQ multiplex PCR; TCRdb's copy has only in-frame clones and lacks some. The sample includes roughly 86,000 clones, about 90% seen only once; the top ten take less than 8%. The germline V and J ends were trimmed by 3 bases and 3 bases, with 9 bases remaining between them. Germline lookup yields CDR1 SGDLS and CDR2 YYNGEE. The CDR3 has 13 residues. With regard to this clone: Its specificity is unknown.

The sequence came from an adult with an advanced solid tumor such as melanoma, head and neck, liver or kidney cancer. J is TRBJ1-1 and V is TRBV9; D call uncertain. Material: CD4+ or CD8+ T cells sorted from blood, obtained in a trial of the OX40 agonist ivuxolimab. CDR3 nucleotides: TGTGCCAGCAGCGCCGAATTGGACACTGAAGCTTTCTTT. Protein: CASSAELDTEAFF.